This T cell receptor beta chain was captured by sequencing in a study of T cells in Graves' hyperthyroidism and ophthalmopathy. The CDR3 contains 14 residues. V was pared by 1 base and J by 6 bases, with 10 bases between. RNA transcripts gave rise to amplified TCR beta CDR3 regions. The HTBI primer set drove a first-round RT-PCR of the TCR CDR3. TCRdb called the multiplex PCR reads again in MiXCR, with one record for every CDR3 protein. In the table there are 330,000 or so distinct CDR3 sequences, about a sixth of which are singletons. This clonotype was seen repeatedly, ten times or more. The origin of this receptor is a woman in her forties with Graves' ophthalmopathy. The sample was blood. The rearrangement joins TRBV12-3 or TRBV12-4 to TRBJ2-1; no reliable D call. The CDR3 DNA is TGTGCCAGCAGTTTAGGCCGCCTAGGCAATGAGCAGTTCTTC. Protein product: CASSLGRLGNEQFF.